A selection of T cell receptor beta chains follows, all from one sample in a study of cytomegalovirus exposure and HLA in healthy donors. Some clones are missing from TCRdb's copy, which holds only in-frame ones; the method was immunoSEQ multiplex PCR. The data hold about 50,000 clones, with 77% observed a single time. Sequenced material: PBMCs. These receptors were obtained from a woman aged 40 to 49 in good health and CMV-seropositive. The CDR3 runs from the conserved cysteine through the conserved F or W. The order of the fields is CDR3 length, V gene, CDR3 protein.

13 | TRBV29-1 | CSALRDRNYGYTF
16 | TRBV28 | CASSLGQGAANQPQHF
13 | TRBV25-1 | CASSESGTHIQYF
16 | TRBV4-2 | CASSQDQEAGGQPQHF
15 | TRBV6-6 | CASSYGQRSTDTQYF
15 | TRBV9 | CASSPVGSTNEKLFF
14 | TRBV4-2 | CASSQGQENSPLHF
15 | TRBV7-3 | CASSLEAGRPGELFF
14 | TRBV6-1 | CATRETSGGGELFF
13 | TRBV7-3 | CASRAGGGNEQFF